Shown below are 26 T cell receptor beta chains from a single sample sequenced in a study of T cell repertoires in cytomegalovirus infection. TCRdb reanalysed the reads using MiXCR and keeps one entry per CDR3 protein. The repertoire holds some 700,000 distinct CDR3 sequences, 35% seen once, with 2.8% in the top ten. Sequencing used PBMCs. The receptor source for this set is a human donor in good health (CMV status not recorded). Some clones in this sample may be carry-over from other donors' samples.

The chain recombines TRBV23-1 with TRBJ2-1; the match to TRBD2 covers 7 bases. TRBV23-1 is an ORF, with its function uncertain. The CDR3 loop spans 17 amino acids. Trimming at V came to 2 bases and at J to 5 bases, leaving 12 bases not matched to a gene. CDR3 loop: CASSQGPAGDAHNEQFF. The CDR3 nucleotides are TGCGCCAGCAGTCAAGGCCCGGCGGGGGATGCCCACAATGAGCAGTTCTTC.

This clonotype has only a few counts. The DNA for the CDR3 is TGTGCAACATCTGCGGACAGGGGGAATCTTGAGCAGCCCCAGCATTTT. Translation: CATSADRGNLEQPQHF. J is TRBJ1-5 and V is TRBV28; 10 nucleotides align to TRBD1. CDR3 length equals 16 residues. From germline, CDR1 is MDHEN and CDR2 SYDVKM. The whole variable domain, remainder taken from reference TRBV28 and TRBJ1-5, is DVKVTQSSRYLVKRTGEKVFLECVQDMDHENMFWYRQDPGLGLRLIYFSYDVKMKEKGDIPEGYSVSREKKERFSLILESASTNQTSMYLCATSADRGNLEQPQHFGDGTRLSIL.

The chain recombines TRBV2 with TRBJ2-1; possibly TRBD1 for D (5 bases). The germline gives CDR1 SNHLY, CDR2 FYNNEI. V was trimmed by 4 bases and J by 1 base, leaving 11 bases between them. There are 15 residues in the CDR3. The CDR3, as DNA: TGTGCCAGCAGTGTAGGGGCCCTGTCCTACAATGAGCAGTTCTTC. This translates into CASSVGALSYNEQFF.

This clonotype was counted only a few times. The chain couples TRBV29-1 to TRBJ1-2; D is uncertain. The CDR3 runs to 12 residues. V lost 7 bases and J lost 1, with 10 bases in between. Germline CDR1 is SQVTM and CDR2 is ANQGSEA. As DNA, the CDR3 is TGCAGCGCCTTCACCCTTAACTATGGCTACACCTTC. Its protein is CSAFTLNYGYTF.

This chain connects TRBV20-1 to TRBJ1-5; D gene uncertain. Between the trimmed V and J ends, which lost 6 bases and 0 bases, there was a span of 18 bases. This CDR3 is built from 16 residues. Germline-derived CDR1 and CDR2 are DFQATT and SNEGSKA (reference sequence). This CDR3 is CSARIGLRNSNQPQHF. The CDR3 DNA is TGCAGTGCCAGGATAGGGTTGCGTAATAGCAATCAGCCCCAGCATTTT.

This clonotype was found many times. The chain uses TRBV7-2 and TRBJ2-7, with 7 bases lining up with TRBD2. The V and J ends lost 1 base and 6 bases, in that order; junction bases with no gene match: 6. This CDR3 spans 14 amino acids. The germline V gene encodes CDR1 SGHTA and CDR2 FQGNSA. The CDR3 spells CASSLGGGSGEQYF. The CDR3 region has the DNA TGTGCCAGCAGCTTAGGTGGCGGGAGCGGCGAGCAGTACTTC.

This clonotype showed up just a few times. This sequence joins TRBV28 and TRBJ1-5; no reliable D call. Looked up from germline, CDR1 is MDHEN and CDR2 is SYDVKM. Trimming stripped 5 bases from V and 5 bases from J, with 19 bases between. The CDR3 is 16 amino acids. CDR3 DNA sequence: TGTGCCAGCAGTCCCCTCGCGTTAACAGAATATCAGCCCCAGCATTTT. Translation: CASSPLALTEYQPQHF.

In its sample, this clonotype was seen a few times. V and J are TRBV7-2 and TRBJ2-3; D unresolved. The V gene lost 1 base and the J gene lost 0 bases, with 8 bases spanning the gap. The V gene's germline CDR1 is SGHTA and CDR2 FQGNSA. This CDR3 comprises 15 residues. This CDR3 is CASSLVPTSTDTQYF. As DNA, the CDR3 is TGTGCCAGCAGCTTAGTACCTACTAGCACAGATACGCAGTATTTT.

This clonotype was found many times. The chain couples TRBV7-8 to TRBJ2-7; tentative D call: TRBD2 (7 bases). The germline V gene has CDR1 SGHVS and CDR2 FQNEAQ. Deletions cut 3 bases from V and 6 bases from J, with 24 bases between. The CDR3 length is 17 residues. The CDR3 DNA reads TGTGCCAGCAGCTTGGACCCCGAGGGGGGGGCGCTTTTCGAGCAGTACTTC. Protein sequence: CASSLDPEGGALFEQYF.

This chain connects TRBV28 to TRBJ1-1; tentatively, D is TRBD1 (5 bases). Germline assignment: CDR1 MDHEN and CDR2 SYDVKM. This CDR3 has 15 residues. Deletions cut 2 bases from V and 0 bases from J, with 10 bases between. The CDR3 is CASSLPGTLNTEAFF. The CDR3 coding sequence is TGTGCCAGCAGTTTACCCGGGACGCTGAACACTGAAGCTTTCTTT.

This clonotype was counted ten times or more. The rearrangement uses TRBV7-9 and TRBJ1-6; TRBD1 might be the D (6 bases). Germline V gives CDR1 SEHNR, CDR2 FQNEAQ (reference sequence). V was pared by 1 base and J by 5 bases, with 9 bases between. The CDR3 extends over 15 amino acids. The CDR3 nucleotides read TGTGCCAGCAGCTTAGAGGGGGGAAATAATTCACCCCTCCACTTT. Amino acids: CASSLEGGNNSPLHF.

This clonotype was seen more than once but under ten times. The chain uses TRBV10-3 and TRBJ2-7; 10 bases line up with TRBD1. This CDR3 spans 14 amino acids. V lost 5 bases, J lost 4 bases, and 5 bases stayed unmatched. Germline loops: CDR1 ENHRY, CDR2 SYGVKD. The CDR3 here is CAISHRTGGYEQYF. The CDR3 DNA reads TGTGCCATCAGTCATCGGACAGGGGGATACGAGCAGTACTTC.

The CDR3 DNA reads as TGTGCCAGCATTAAACTAGCGGGGGTCAATGAGCAGTTCTTC. Its translation is CASIKLAGVNEQFF. The chain employs TRBV12-3 or TRBV12-4 and TRBJ2-1, with 11 positions matching TRBD2. The trim removed 7 bases at V and 6 bases at J, leaving 5 bases unmatched. This CDR3 comprises 14 residues.

This clonotype was found a few times. CDR3 bases: TGTGCCACCAGAAGGACAGGGGGAGGAAATGAGCAGTTCTTC. Protein: CATRRTGGGNEQFF. The V call is TRBV24-1, the J call TRBJ2-1; 10 nucleotides align to TRBD1. The CDR3 is 14 amino acids. J was trimmed by 7 bases and V by 7 bases; bases with no gene match: 6. The germline CDR1 and CDR2 sequences are KGHDR and SFDVKD.

The rearrangement links TRBV5-4 to TRBJ1-3; maybe TRBD1 (6 bases). Trimming pared 0 bases from V and 4 bases from J, leaving 20 bases between. The germline V gene encodes CDR1 SGHNT and CDR2 YYREEE (reference sequence). CDR3 length equals 18 residues. The CDR3 bases are TGTGCCAGCAGCTTGGGCCCCTACCGGGACAATCACGGAAACACCATATATTTT. Translated: CASSLGPYRDNHGNTIYF.

This clonotype occurred a few times. The chain has TRBV28 and TRBJ2-5; D unclear. CDR1 and CDR2 from the germline V gene are MDHEN and SYDVKM. Trimming removed 3 bases at V and 0 bases at J, with 8 bases between. The CDR3 runs 14 residues. The CDR3 here is CASSFKGYQETQYF. CDR3 sequence (DNA): TGTGCCAGCAGTTTTAAAGGGTACCAAGAGACCCAGTACTTC.

This clonotype was recorded a few times. The chain employs TRBV7-8 and TRBJ2-3; 8 nucleotides align to TRBD1. Trimming at V came to 1 base and at J to 6 bases, leaving 6 bases not matched to a gene. The CDR3 is 15 residues long. Looked up from germline, CDR1 is SGHVS and CDR2 is FQNEAQ. For the CDR3, the DNA is TGTGCCAGCAGCTTAGACAGGGGGTTAGTCGATACGCAGTATTTT. It codes for CASSLDRGLVDTQYF.

This chain joins TRBV7-9 and TRBJ1-4; D might be TRBD1 (6 bases). The V and J ends lost 5 bases and 3 bases respectively, with 13 bases between them. Germline V CDR1 and CDR2: SEHNR, FQNEAQ (reference sequence). The CDR3 consists of 15 residues. The CDR3 coding sequence is TGTGCCAGCAGCGCGCAGGGGCAGGCTAATGAAAAACTGTTTTTT. Translated: CASSAQGQANEKLFF. Together with reference TRBV7-9 and TRBJ1-4, the CDR3 gives the full variable domain: DTGVSQNPRHKITKRGQNVTFRCDPISEHNRLYWYRQTLGQGPEFLTYFQNEAQLEKSRLLSDRFSAERPKGSFSTLEIQRTEQGDSAMYLCASSAQGQANEKLFFGSGTQLSVL.

The chain employs TRBV15 and TRBJ2-3, with TRBD2 identical over 10 bases. The CDR3 spans 17 residues. Looked up from germline, CDR1 is LNHNV and CDR2 is YYDKDF (reference sequence). V was clipped by 5 bases and J by 2 bases; unmatched bases: 10. CDR3 sequence (DNA): TGTGCCACCAGCGGTGTAGCGGGAGGCATCCCCACAGATACGCAGTATTTT. It yields the protein CATSGVAGGIPTDTQYF.

This clonotype occurred a few times. V usage is TRBV5-1 and J usage is TRBJ1-1; 10 bases match TRBD1. The CDR3 is 16 residues long. Germline V lookup: CDR1 SGHRS, CDR2 YFSETQ. After removal of 0 bases from V and 10 bases from J, the junction contained 12 bases not matched to a gene. CDR3 nucleotide sequence: TGCGCCAGCAGCTTGGGGCTGGACAGGGGGGACTCGGGAGCTTTCTTT. Amino acid sequence: CASSLGLDRGDSGAFF.

The CDR3 spells CASSLIGTPLNTEAFF. As DNA, the CDR3 is TGTGCCAGCAGTCTCATCGGGACGCCTCTGAACACTGAAGCTTTCTTT. The chain carries TRBV12-3 or TRBV12-4 and TRBJ1-1; perhaps TRBD1 as D (5 bases). V lost 5 bases to trimming and J lost 0 bases, with 16 bases between them. The CDR3 is made up of 16 amino acids.

This clonotype was recorded at least ten times. The rearrangement uses TRBV7-9 and TRBJ1-1, with TRBD1 matching over 7 bases. The CDR3 loop spans 17 amino acids. Losses at the gene ends were 5 bases for V and 5 bases for J; bases not matched to a gene: 17. In germline, CDR1 is SEHNR, CDR2 FQNEAQ (reference sequence). CDR3 amino acids: CASSPLKDRHLGTEAFF. The CDR3 DNA reads as TGTGCCAGCAGCCCGCTGAAGGACAGGCACCTCGGGACTGAAGCTTTCTTT.

This chain uses TRBV12-3 or TRBV12-4 with TRBJ2-3, with TRBD2 matching over 14 bases. With 6 bases clipped from V and 6 bases from J, the junction kept 8 bases outside the gene matches. This CDR3 is built from 16 residues. As DNA, the CDR3 is TGTGCCAGCAGGGCTGGGACTAGCGGGAGTTGGGATACGCAGTATTTT. Protein sequence: CASRAGTSGSWDTQYF.

This clonotype was seen more than once but under ten times. The V and J genes are TRBV10-3 and TRBJ1-1; perhaps TRBD1 as D (5 bases). Per germline, CDR1 ENHRY and CDR2 SYGVKD. V dropped 4 bases and J dropped 4 bases, with 16 bases sitting between them. The CDR3 is 15 amino acids. CDR3 sequence reads: CAISGMGRAATEAFF. The CDR3 DNA reads as TGTGCCATCAGTGGAATGGGCAGGGCGGCCACTGAAGCTTTCTTT.

Turning to this clonotype: One end of the junction varies from germline; a read error may be responsible. The chain joins TRBV28 to TRBJ2-1; 9 nucleotides match TRBD2. Germline V gives CDR1 MDHEN, CDR2 SYDVKM. The CDR3 loop spans 16 amino acids. CDR3 sequence (DNA): TGTGCCAGCAGTTTTGAGGCGGGAGGGCCGTACAATGAGCTGTTCTTC. Encoded protein: CASSFEAGGPYNELFF.

The chain joins TRBV7-9 to TRBJ2-4; a weak D match, TRBD1 (6 bases). V was clipped by 4 bases and J by 7 bases, with 14 bases between them. Looked up from germline, CDR1 is SEHNR and CDR2 is FQNEAQ (reference sequence). The CDR3 runs 14 residues. The CDR3 loop reads CASSSSQGPNIQYF. Written as DNA, the CDR3 is TGTGCCAGCAGCTCGTCACAGGGACCCAACATTCAGTACTTC.